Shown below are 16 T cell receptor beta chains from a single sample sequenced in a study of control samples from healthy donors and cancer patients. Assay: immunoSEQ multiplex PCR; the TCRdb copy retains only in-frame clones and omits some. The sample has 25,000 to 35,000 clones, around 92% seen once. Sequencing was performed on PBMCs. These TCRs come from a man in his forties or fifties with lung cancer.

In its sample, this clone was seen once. DNA of the CDR3: TGCGCCAGCAGGGTCCGGGGGGGGGCCGAAGAGACCCAGTACTTC. Translating gives CASRVRGGAEETQYF. V gene TRBV10-2 combines with J gene TRBJ2-5; TRBD2 matches 8 bases. The CDR3 loop spans 15 amino acids. CDR1 and CDR2 (germline): WSHSY, SAAADI. Trimming took 6 bases from V and 3 from J; bases not matched to a gene: 9.

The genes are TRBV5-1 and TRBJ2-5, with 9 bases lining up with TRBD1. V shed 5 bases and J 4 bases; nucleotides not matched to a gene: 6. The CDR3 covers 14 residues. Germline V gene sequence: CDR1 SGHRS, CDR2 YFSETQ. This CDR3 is CASSFTGGAETQYF. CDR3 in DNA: TGCGCCAGCAGTTTTACAGGGGGCGCAGAGACCCAGTACTTC.

CDR3 protein: CASSFGTFNTEAFF. CDR3 DNA sequence: TGTGCCAGCAGTTTCGGGACCTTTAACACTGAAGCTTTCTTT. The gene calls are TRBV6-5 and TRBJ1-1; TRBD1 is a possible D gene (5 bases). V shed 4 bases and J shed 2 bases, with 11 bases lying between them. Germline V gene data show CDR1 as MNHEY and CDR2 as SVGAGI. This CDR3 is 14 amino acids long.

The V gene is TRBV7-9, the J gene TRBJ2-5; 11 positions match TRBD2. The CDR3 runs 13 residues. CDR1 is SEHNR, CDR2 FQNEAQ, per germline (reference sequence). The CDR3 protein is CATGLAESETQYF. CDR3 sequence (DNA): TGTGCAACGGGACTAGCGGAGTCGGAGACCCAGTACTTC. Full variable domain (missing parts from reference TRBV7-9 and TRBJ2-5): DTGVSQNPRHKITKRGQNVTFRCDPISEHNRLYWYRQTLGQGPEFLTYFQNEAQLEKSRLLSDRFSAERPKGSFSTLEIQRTEQGDSAMYLCATGLAESETQYFGPGTRLLVL.

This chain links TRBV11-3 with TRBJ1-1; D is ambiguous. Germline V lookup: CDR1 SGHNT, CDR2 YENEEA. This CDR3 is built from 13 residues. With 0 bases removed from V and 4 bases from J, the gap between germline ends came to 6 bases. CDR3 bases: TGTGCCAGCAGCTTAGATGGAGGCACTGAAGCTTTCTTT. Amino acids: CASSLDGGTEAFF.

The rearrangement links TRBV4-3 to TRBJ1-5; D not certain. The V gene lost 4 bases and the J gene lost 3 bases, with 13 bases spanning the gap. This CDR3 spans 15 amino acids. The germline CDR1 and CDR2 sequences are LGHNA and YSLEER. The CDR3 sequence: CASSLNHDNNQPQHF. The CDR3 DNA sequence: TGCGCCAGCAGCCTTAATCACGATAACAATCAGCCCCAGCATTTT.

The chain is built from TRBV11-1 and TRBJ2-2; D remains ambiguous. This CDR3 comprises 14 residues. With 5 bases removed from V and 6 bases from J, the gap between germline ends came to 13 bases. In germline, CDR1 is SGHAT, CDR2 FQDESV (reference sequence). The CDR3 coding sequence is TGTGCCAGCAGCCAGGTTAGGTCGGCCGGGGAGCTGTTTTTT. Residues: CASSQVRSAGELFF.

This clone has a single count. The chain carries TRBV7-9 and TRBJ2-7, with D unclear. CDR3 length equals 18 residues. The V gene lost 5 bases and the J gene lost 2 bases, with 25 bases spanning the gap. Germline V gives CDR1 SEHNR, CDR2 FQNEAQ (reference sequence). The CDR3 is CASSAQFLVTPGPYEQYF. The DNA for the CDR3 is TGTGCCAGCAGCGCCCAATTTTTGGTAACACCGGGTCCCTACGAGCAGTACTTC.

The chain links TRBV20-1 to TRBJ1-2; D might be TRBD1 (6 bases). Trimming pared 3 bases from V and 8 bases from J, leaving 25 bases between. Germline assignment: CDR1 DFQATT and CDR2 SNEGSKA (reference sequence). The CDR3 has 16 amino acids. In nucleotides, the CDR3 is TGCAGTGCTAGTCGGGGGGGGCAGGGGCCGAACAAAGGCTACACCTTC. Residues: CSASRGGQGPNKGYTF.

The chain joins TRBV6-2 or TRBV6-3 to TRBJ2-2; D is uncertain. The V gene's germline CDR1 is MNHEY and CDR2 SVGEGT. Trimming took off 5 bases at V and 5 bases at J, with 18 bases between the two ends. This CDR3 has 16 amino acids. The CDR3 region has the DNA TGTGCCAGCAGTCCCGACCCCCCTCGGCGGACCGGGGAGCTGTTTTTT. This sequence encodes CASSPDPPRRTGELFF.

The CDR3 nucleotides read TGTGCCAGCAAATTACCCTCTGGGGCCAACGTCCTGACTTTC. This encodes CASKLPSGANVLTF. J is TRBJ2-6 and V is TRBV28; D remains ambiguous. This CDR3 has 14 residues. CDR1 and CDR2 from the germline V gene are MDHEN and SYDVKM. V gave up 7 bases and J gave up 0 bases, with 7 bases separating them.

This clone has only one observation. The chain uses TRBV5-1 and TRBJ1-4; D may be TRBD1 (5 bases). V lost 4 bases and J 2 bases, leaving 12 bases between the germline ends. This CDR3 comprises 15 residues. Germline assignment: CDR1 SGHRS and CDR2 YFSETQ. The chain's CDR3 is CASSPGIGTNEKLFF. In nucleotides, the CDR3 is TGCGCCAGCAGCCCAGGGATTGGGACTAATGAAAAACTGTTTTTT.

The CDR3 DNA is TGTGCCAGCAGCCGAGGACTGTATGGGGCCCAGCATTTT. Residues: CASSRGLYGAQHF. The chain combines TRBV14 with TRBJ1-5; D unresolved. From germline, CDR1 is SGHDN and CDR2 FVKESK. Trimming removed 4 bases at V and 11 bases at J, with 15 bases between. This CDR3 contains 13 residues.

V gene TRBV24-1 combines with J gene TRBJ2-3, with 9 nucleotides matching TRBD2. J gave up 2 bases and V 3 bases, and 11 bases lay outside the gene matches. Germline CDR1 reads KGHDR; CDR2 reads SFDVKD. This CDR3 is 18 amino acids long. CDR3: CATSDPLDSGGDTDTQYF. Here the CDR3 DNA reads TGTGCCACCAGTGATCCACTGGATAGCGGGGGAGACACAGATACGCAGTATTTT.

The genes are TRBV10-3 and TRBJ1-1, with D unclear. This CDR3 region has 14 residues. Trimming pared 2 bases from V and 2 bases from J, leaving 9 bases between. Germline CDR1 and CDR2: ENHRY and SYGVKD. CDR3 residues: CAISEGKRNTEAFF. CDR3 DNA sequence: TGTGCCATCAGTGAGGGGAAAAGAAACACTGAAGCTTTCTTT.

The CDR3 coding sequence is TGTGCCAGCAGCCCACACGGACTAGCGAGCTCCTACAATGAGCAGTTCTTC. It specifies CASSPHGLASSYNEQFF. The chain has TRBV9 and TRBJ2-1, with 9 bases lining up with TRBD2. The CDR3 consists of 17 residues. V lost 4 bases, J lost 0 bases, and 8 bases stayed unmatched. Germline lookup yields CDR1 SGDLS and CDR2 YYNGEE.